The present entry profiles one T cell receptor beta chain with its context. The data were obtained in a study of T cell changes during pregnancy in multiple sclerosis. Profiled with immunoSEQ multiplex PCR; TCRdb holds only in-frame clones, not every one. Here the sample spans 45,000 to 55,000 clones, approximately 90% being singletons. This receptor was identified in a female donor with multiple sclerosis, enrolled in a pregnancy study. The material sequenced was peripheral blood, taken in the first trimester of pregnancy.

The CDR3 DNA sequence: TGTGCCAGCAGCCAGCTGGGGGGGGTCAATCAGCCCCAGCATTTT. Encoded protein: CASSQLGGVNQPQHF. This chain links TRBV7-9 with TRBJ1-5, with a tentative D call TRBD1 (5 bases). V lost 5 bases to trimming and J lost 3 bases, with 14 bases between them. The CDR3 has 15 amino acids. Germline V lookup: CDR1 SEHNR, CDR2 FQNEAQ (reference sequence).